The sequence of this T cell receptor (beta chain) was determined in a study of T cells in Graves' hyperthyroidism and ophthalmopathy. Overall study findings and caveats: Most clonotypes that expanded in the thyroid above 0.001 also showed up in blood. Ophthalmopathy stood apart from stable hyperthyroidism in a 13 V-J model.

The V gene's germline CDR1 is LNHNV and CDR2 YYDKDF (reference sequence). Trimming left V 5 bases short and J 2 bases short, with 25 bases between. The CDR3 has 18 amino acids. About this clonotype: What it recognizes is unknown.

Regions amplified from RNA transcripts were the TCR beta CDR3 regions. A first-round RT-PCR of the TCR CDR3 used the HTBI primer set. Using its own MiXCR run on the multiplex PCR reads, TCRdb lists one record per CDR3 protein. The repertoire holds 600,000 to 700,000 distinct CDR3 sequences, with approximately 42% as singletons. The chain recombines TRBV15 with TRBJ2-7; possibly TRBD1 or TRBD2 for D (6 bases each). The TCR comes from an adult man with Graves' disease, either hyperthyroidism or ophthalmopathy (not recorded which). Source material: peripheral blood or thyroid tissue (not recorded which). The CDR3 region is CATSGDSTGRTKTYEQYF. The CDR3 region has the DNA TGTGCCACCAGCGGGGATTCTACAGGGAGGACCAAGACCTACGAGCAGTACTTC. Using reference TRBV15 and TRBJ2-7 for the parts outside the CDR3, the full variable domain is DAMVIQNPRYQVTQFGKPVTLSCSQTLNHNVMYWYQQKSSQAPKLLFHYYDKDFNNEADTPDNFQSRRPNTSFCFLDIRSPGLGDTAMYLCATSGDSTGRTKTYEQYFGPGTRLTVT.